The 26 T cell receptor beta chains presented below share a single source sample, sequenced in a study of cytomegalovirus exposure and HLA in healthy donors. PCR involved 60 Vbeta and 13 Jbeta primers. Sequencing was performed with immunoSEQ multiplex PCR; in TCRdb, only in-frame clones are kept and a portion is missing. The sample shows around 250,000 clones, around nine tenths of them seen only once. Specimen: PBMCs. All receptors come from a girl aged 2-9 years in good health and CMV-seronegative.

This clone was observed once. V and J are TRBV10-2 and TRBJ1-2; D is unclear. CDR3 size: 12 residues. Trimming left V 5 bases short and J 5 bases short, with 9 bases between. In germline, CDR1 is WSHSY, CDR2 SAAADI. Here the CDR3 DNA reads TGCGCCAGCAGTTACGACATATATGGCTACACCTTC. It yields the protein CASSYDIYGYTF.

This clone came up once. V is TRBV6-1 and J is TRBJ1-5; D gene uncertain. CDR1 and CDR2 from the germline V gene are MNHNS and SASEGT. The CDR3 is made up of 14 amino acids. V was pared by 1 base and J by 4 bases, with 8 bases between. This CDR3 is CASSEGQINQPQHF. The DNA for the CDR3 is TGTGCCAGCAGTGAAGGGCAGATTAATCAGCCCCAGCATTTT.

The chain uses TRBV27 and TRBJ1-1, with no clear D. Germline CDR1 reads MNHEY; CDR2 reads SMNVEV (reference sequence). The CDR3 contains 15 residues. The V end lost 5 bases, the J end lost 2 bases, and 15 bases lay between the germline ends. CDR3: CASSTFQQLNTEAFF. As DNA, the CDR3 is TGTGCCAGCAGTACTTTCCAACAGTTAAACACTGAAGCTTTCTTT.

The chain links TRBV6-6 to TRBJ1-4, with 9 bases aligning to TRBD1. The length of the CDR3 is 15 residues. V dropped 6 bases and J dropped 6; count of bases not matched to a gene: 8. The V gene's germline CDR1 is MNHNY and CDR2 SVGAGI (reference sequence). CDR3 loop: CASRPNRDRDEKLFF. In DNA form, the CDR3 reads TGTGCCAGCAGGCCTAACCGGGACAGGGATGAAAAACTGTTTTTT.

CDR3 bases: TGCGCCTCTTTCTATATTCAGTACCCTTTTTACGGACAGGGAGCCTACGAGCAGTACTTC. Its translation is CASFYIQYPFYGQGAYEQYF. V and J are TRBV10-1 and TRBJ2-7; TRBD1 agrees at 8 bases. The V segment lost 11 bases and the J segment 2 bases; nucleotides outside the gene matches: 29. Germline CDR1 reads WNHNN; CDR2 reads SYGVQD (reference sequence). The CDR3 spans 20 residues.

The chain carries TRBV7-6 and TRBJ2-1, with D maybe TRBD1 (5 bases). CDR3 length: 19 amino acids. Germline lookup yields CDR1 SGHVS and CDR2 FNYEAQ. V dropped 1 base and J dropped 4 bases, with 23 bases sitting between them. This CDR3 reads CASSLDRMDKGKNYNEQFF. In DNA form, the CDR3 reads TGTGCCAGCAGCTTAGATCGTATGGACAAGGGGAAAAATTACAATGAGCAGTTCTTC.

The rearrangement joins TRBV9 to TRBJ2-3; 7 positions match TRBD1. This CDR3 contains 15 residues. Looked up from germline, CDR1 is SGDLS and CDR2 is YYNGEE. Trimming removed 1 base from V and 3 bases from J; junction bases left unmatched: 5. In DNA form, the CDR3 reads TGTGCCAGCAGCGTACGAGGACAGGAGACAGATACGCAGTATTTT. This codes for CASSVRGQETDTQYF.

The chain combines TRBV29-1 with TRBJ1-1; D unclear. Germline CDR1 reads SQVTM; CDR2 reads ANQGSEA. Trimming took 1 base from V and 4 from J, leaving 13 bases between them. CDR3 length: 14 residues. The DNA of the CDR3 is TGCAGCGTTGAAGTCGCGGGGAAGGGCACTGAAGCTTTCTTT. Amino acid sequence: CSVEVAGKGTEAFF.

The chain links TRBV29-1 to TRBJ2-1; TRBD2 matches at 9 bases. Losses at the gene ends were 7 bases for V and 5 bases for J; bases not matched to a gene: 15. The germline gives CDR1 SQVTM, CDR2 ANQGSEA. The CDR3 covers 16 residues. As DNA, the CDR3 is TGCAGCGCTTCCAAGCTCCTAGCGGGACGTCACAATGAGCAGTTCTTC. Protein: CSASKLLAGRHNEQFF.

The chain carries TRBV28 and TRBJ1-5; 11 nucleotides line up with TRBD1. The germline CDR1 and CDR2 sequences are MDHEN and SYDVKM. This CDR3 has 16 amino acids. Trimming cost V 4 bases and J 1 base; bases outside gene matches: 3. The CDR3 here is CASSWTGGGSNQPQHF. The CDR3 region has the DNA TGTGCCAGCAGTTGGACAGGGGGCGGGAGCAATCAGCCCCAGCATTTT.

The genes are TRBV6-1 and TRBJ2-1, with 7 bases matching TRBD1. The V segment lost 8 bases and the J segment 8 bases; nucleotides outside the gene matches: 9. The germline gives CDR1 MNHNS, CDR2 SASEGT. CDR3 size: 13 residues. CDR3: CASATTGRDEQFF. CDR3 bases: TGTGCCAGCGCAACGACAGGGAGAGATGAGCAGTTCTTC.

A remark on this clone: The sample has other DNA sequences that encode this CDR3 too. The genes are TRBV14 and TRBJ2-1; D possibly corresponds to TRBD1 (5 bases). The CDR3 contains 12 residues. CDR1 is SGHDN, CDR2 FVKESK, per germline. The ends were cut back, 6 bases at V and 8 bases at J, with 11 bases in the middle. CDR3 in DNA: TGTGCCAGCAGACAAATAGGGGATGAGCAGTTCTTC. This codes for CASRQIGDEQFF.

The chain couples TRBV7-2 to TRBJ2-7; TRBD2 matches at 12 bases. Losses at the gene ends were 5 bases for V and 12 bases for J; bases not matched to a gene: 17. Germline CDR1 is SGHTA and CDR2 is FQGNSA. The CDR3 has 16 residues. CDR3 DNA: TGTGCCAGCAGCCCCCTTCTTACTCTAGCGGGAGGGTTGGTGTACTTC. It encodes CASSPLLTLAGGLVYF.

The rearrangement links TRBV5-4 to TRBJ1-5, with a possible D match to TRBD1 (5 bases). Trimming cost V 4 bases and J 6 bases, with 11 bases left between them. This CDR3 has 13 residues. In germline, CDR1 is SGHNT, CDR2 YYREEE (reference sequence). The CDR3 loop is CASSPGLAQPQHF. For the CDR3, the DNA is TGTGCCAGCAGCCCGGGACTCGCTCAGCCCCAGCATTTT.

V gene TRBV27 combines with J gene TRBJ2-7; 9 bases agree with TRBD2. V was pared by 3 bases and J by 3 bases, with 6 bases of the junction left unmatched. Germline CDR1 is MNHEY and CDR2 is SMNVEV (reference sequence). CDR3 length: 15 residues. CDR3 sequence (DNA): TGTGCCAGCAGTTTTGAGGCTAGCGGGGTCTACGAGCAGTACTTC. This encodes CASSFEASGVYEQYF.

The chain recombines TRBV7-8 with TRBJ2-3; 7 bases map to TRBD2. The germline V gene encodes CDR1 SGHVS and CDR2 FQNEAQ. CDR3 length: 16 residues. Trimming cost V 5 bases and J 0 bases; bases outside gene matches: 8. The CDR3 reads CASSKISGRSTDTQYF. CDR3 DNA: TGTGCCAGCAGCAAGATTAGCGGGCGAAGCACAGATACGCAGTATTTT.

CDR3 nucleotide sequence: TGTGCCAGCAGCTTACCCTTGGGTCGGACAGGGGAGTTCAGCAATCAGCCCCAGCATTTT. Residues: CASSLPLGRTGEFSNQPQHF. V gene TRBV11-3 combines with J gene TRBJ1-5; 9 bases are a match to TRBD1. The trim removed 2 bases at V and 1 base at J, leaving 15 bases unmatched. The CDR3 has 20 amino acids. Germline CDR1 is SGHNT and CDR2 is YENEEA.

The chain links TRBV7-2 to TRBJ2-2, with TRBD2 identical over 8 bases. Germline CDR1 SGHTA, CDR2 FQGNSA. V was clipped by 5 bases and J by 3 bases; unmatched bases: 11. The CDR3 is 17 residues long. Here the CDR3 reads CASSDSEREPDTGELFF. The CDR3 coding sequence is TGTGCCAGCAGCGACAGTGAGCGGGAGCCTGACACCGGGGAGCTGTTTTTT.

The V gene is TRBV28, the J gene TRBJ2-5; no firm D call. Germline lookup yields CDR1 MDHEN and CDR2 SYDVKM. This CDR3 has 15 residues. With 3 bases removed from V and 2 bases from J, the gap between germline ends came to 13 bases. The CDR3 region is CASSFRLGAQETQYF. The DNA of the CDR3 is TGTGCCAGCAGTTTTAGGCTAGGTGCACAAGAGACCCAGTACTTC. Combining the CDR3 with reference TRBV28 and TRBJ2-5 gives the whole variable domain DVKVTQSSRYLVKRTGEKVFLECVQDMDHENMFWYRQDPGLGLRLIYFSYDVKMKEKGDIPEGYSVSREKKERFSLILESASTNQTSMYLCASSFRLGAQETQYFGPGTRLLVL.

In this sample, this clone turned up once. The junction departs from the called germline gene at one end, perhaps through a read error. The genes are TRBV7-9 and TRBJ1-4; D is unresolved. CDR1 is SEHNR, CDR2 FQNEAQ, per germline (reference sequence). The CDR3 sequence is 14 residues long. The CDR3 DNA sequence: TGTTCCAGCAGCGCGGACTCGGGAGCTGAAAAACTGTTTTTT. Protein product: CSSSADSGAEKLFF.

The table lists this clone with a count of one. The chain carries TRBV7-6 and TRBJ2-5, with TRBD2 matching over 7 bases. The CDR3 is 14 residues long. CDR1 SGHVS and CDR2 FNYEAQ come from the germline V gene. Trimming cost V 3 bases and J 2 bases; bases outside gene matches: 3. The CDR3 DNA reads TGTGCCAGCAGCTTGTCGGGGGGACAAGAGACCCAGTACTTC. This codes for CASSLSGGQETQYF.

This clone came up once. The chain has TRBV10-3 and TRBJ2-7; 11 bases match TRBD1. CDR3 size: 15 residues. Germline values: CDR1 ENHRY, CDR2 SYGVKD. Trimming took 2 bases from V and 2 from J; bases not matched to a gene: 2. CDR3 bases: TGTGCCATCAGTGAGAGGGACAGGGGGACCTACGAGCAGTACTTC. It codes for CAISERDRGTYEQYF.

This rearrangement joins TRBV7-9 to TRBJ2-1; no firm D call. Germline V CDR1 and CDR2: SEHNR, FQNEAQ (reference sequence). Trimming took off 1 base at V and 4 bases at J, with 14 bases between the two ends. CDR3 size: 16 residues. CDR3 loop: CASSLVTGAPYNEQFF. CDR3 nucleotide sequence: TGTGCCAGCAGCTTAGTCACCGGAGCCCCATACAATGAGCAGTTCTTC.

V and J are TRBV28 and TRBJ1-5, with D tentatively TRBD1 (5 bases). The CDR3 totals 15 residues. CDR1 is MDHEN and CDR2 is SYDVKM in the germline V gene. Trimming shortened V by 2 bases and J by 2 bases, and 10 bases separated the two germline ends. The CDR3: CASSLEGVGNQPQHF. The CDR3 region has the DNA TGTGCCAGCAGTTTAGAAGGGGTTGGCAATCAGCCCCAGCATTTT.

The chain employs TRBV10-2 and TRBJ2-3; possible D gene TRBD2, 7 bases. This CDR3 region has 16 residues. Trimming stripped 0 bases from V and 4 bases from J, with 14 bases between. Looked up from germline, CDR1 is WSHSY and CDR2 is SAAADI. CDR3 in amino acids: CASSESYRGAPDTQYF. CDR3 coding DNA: TGCGCCAGCAGTGAGTCTTACCGGGGGGCCCCAGATACGCAGTATTTT.

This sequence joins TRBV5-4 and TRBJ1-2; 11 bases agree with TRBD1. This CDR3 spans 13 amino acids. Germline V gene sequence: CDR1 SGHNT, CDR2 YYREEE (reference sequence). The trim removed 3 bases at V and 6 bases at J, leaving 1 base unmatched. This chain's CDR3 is CASSWTGGDGYTF. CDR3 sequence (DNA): TGTGCCAGCAGCTGGACAGGGGGCGATGGCTACACCTTC.